The source of this T cell receptor (beta chain) is a study of blood T cell repertoires in COVID-19. For the study at large: COVID-19 samples collected from the United States, Italy and Spain covered acute and convalescent phases. The analysed material was cDNA or gDNA that came from T cells, B-cell-depleted T cells, or PBMCs.

There are 18 residues in the CDR3. V gave up 7 bases and J gave up 2 bases, with 21 bases separating them. Germline CDR1 and CDR2: LNHDA and SQIVND (reference sequence). This clone was seen just once. In the original analysis: Reference gene primer amplification gave nucleated cell count estimates. The repertoire was sequenced with immunoSEQ multiplex PCR; TCRdb's copy has only in-frame clones and lacks some. V, J and clone size are taken as reported in that table, and D and trimming were inferred from the DNA itself. Of over 85,000 clones listed, 70% to 80% are singletons. V is TRBV19 and J is TRBJ2-6; D may be TRBD1 (6 bases). Sequenced material: peripheral blood. This clonotype originated in a man between 65 and 85 years old with acute or convalescent COVID-19. The CDR3 DNA follows: TGTGCCAGTACCATAGGGGGAACCCTGGGGACTGGGGCCAACGTCCTGACTTTC. Amino acid sequence: CASTIGGTLGTGANVLTF. The full variable domain, with the rest looked up from reference TRBV19 and TRBJ2-6, is DGGITQSPKYLFRKEGQNVTLSCEQNLNHDAMYWYRQDPGQGLRLIYYSQIVNDFQKGDIAEGYSVSREKKESFPLTVTSAQKNPTAFYLCASTIGGTLGTGANVLTFGAGSRLTVL.